This T cell receptor (beta chain) emerged from a study of response to subunit inactivated influenza vaccine. Study-level points and caveats: With each seasonal influenza vaccination, the authors suggested, few new T cells are recruited.

TCRdb re-analysed the RT-PCR reads in MiXCR, keeping a single row per CDR3 protein. The top ten clones hold roughly 10% of a sample with 550,000 to 650,000 distinct CDR3 sequences, approximately 10% of them seen once. This clonotype has only a few counts. Its cognate antigen is unknown. V dropped 1 base and J dropped 9 bases, with 18 bases sitting between them. The germline gives CDR1 SGHTA, CDR2 FQGNSA. This CDR3 has 15 residues. This clonotype originated in a man aged 50 or older who received an inactivated influenza vaccine. The material was PBMCs from blood, obtained on the day of vaccination. V usage is TRBV7-2 and J usage is TRBJ2-5, with a possible D match to TRBD1 (5 bases). The CDR3 coding sequence is TGTGCCAGCAGCTTAGTTTTTACAGGCCGCGGAGCCCAGTACTTC. Amino acid sequence: CASSLVFTGRGAQYF. The whole variable domain, filled in from reference TRBV7-2 and TRBJ2-5, reads GAGVSQSPSNKVTEKGKDVELRCDPISGHTALYWYRQSLGQGLEFLIYFQGNSAPDKSGLPSDRFSAERTGGSVSTLTIQRTQQEDSAVYLCASSLVFTGRGAQYFGPGTRLLVL.